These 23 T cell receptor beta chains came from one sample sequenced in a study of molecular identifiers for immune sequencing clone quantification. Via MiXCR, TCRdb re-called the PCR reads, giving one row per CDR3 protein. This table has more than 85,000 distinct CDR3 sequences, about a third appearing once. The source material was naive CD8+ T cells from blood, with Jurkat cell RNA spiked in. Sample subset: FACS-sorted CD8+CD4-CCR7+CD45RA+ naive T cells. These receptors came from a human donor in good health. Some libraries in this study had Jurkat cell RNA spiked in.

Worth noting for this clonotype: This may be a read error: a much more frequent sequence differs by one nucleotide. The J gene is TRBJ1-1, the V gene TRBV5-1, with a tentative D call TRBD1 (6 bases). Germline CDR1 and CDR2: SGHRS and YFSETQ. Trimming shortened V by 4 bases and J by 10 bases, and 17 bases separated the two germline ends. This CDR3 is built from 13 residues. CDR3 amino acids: CASSGTGSAGAFF. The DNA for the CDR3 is TGCGCCAGCAGCGGAACAGGGTCGGCTGGAGCTTTCTTT.

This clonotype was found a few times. The CDR3 nucleotides are TGTGCCAGCAGCGCACCTAGCGAAACTGAGCAGTTCTTC. It encodes CASSAPSETEQFF. The chain recombines TRBV9 with TRBJ2-1, with a tentative D call TRBD2 (6 bases). V was cut by 3 bases and J by 9 bases, with 13 bases left in between. This CDR3 has 13 residues. Germline assignment: CDR1 SGDLS and CDR2 YYNGEE.

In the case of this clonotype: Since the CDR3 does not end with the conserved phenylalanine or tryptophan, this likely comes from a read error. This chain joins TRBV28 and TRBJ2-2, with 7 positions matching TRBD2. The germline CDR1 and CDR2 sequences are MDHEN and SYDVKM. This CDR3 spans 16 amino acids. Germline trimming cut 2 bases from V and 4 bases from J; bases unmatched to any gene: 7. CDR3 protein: CASSLGLVGRTGELFL. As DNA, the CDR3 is TGTGCCAGCAGTTTAGGACTAGTGGGGCGCACCGGGGAGCTGTTTTTA.

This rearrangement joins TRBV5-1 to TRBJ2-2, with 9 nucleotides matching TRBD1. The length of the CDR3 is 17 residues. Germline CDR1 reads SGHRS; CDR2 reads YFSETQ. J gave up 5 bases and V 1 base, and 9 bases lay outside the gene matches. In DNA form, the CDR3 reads TGCGCCAGCAGCTTGCCGGTACAGGGGGCGTTTACCGGGGAGCTGTTTTTT. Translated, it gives CASSLPVQGAFTGELFF.

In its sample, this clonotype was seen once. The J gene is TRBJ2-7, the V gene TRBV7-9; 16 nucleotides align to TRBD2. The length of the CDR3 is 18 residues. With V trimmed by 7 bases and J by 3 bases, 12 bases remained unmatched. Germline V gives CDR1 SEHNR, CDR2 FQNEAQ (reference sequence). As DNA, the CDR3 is TGTGCCAGCAAGCCCCCCGGGACTAGCGGGAGGGTAAACTACGAGCAGTACTTC. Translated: CASKPPGTSGRVNYEQYF.

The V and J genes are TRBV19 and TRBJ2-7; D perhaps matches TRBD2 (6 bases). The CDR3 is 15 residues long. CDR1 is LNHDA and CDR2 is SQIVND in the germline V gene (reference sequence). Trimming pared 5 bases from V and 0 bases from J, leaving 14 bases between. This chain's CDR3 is CASSLLVGGSYEQYF. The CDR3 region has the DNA TGTGCCAGTAGTTTACTAGTGGGAGGCTCCTACGAGCAGTACTTC.

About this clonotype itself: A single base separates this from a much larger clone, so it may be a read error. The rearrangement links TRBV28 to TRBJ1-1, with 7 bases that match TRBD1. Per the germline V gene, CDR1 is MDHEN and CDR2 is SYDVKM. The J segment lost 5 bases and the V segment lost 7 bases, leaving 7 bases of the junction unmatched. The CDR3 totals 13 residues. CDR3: CASNSRGDTEAFF. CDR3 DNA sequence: TGTGCCAGCAATAGCAGGGGGGATACTGAAGCTTTCTTT.

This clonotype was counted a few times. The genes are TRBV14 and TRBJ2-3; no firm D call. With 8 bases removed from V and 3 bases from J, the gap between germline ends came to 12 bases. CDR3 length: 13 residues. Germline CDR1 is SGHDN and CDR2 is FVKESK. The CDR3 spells CASRSRSTDTQYF. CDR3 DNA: TGTGCCAGCCGAAGCCGGAGTACAGATACGCAGTATTTT.

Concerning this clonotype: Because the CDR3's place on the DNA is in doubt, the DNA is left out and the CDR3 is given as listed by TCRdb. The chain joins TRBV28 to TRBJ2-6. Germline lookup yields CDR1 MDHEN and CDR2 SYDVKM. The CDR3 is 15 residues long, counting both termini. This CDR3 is CASSLWGSGANVLPF.

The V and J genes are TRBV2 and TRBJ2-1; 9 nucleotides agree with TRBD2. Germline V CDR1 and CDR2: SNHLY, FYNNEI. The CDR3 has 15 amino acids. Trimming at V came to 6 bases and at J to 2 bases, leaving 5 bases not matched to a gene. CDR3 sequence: CASRGLALPYNEQFF. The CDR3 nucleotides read TGTGCCAGCAGGGGACTAGCCCTCCCCTACAATGAGCAGTTCTTC.

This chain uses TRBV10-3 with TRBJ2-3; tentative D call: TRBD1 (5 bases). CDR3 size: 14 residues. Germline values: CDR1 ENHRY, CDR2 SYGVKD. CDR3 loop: CATREDNLADTQYF. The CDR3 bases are TGTGCAACCAGAGAGGACAATTTAGCCGATACGCAGTATTTT.

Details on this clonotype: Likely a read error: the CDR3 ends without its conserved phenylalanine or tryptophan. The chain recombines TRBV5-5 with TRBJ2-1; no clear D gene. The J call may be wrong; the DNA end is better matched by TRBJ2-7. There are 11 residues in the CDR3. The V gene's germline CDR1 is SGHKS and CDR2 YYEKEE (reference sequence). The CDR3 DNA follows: TGTGCCAGCAGCTTGGCCCATGAGCAGTACTAC. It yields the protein CASSLAHEQYY.

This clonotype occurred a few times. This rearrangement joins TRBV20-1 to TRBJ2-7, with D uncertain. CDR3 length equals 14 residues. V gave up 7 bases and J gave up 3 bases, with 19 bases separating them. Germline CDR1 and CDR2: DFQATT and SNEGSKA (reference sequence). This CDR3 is CSVPTERAYYEQYF. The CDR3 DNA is TGCAGTGTCCCAACCGAGAGAGCCTACTACGAGCAGTACTTC.

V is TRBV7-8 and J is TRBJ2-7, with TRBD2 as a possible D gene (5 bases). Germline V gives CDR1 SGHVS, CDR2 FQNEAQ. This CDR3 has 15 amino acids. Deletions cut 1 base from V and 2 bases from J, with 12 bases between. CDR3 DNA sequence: TGTGCCAGCAGCTTAGATCCTATGGGAGCCTACGAGCAGTACTTC. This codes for CASSLDPMGAYEQYF.

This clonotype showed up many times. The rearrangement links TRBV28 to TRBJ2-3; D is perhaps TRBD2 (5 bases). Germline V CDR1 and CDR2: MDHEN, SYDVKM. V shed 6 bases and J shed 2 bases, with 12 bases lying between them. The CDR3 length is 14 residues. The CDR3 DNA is TGTGCCAGCAGCGTACTAGGCCCCACAGATACGCAGTATTTT. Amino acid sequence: CASSVLGPTDTQYF.

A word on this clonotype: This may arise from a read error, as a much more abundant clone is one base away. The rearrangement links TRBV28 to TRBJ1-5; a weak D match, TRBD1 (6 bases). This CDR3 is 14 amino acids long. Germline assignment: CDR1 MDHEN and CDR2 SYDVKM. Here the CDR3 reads CASIPQGSNLPQHF. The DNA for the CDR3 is TGTGCCAGCATCCCACAGGGTTCAAATCTGCCCCAGCATTTT.

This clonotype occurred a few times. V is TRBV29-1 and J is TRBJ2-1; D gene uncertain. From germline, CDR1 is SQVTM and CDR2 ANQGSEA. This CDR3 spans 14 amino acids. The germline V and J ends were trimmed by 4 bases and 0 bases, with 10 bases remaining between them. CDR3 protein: CSVAFRTSYNEQFF. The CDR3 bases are TGCAGCGTTGCTTTCCGGACCTCCTACAATGAGCAGTTCTTC.

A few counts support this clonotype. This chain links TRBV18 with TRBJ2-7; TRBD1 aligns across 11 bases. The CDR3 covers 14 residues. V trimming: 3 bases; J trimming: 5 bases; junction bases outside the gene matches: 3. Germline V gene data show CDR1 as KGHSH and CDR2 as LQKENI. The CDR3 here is CASSPDRGLDEQYF. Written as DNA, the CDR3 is TGTGCCAGCTCACCGGACAGGGGGCTGGACGAGCAGTACTTC.

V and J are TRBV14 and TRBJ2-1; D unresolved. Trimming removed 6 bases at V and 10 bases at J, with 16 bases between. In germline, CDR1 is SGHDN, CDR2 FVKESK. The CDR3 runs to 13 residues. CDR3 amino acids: CASRPIRAREQFF. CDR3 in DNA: TGTGCCAGCAGGCCAATTAGAGCTCGAGAGCAGTTCTTC.

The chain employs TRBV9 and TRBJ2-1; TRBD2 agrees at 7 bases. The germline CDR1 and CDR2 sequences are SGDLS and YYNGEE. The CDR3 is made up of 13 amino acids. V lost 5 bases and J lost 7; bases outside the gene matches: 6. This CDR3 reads CASRGGYGNEQFF. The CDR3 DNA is TGTGCCAGCAGGGGGGGGTATGGGAATGAGCAGTTCTTC.

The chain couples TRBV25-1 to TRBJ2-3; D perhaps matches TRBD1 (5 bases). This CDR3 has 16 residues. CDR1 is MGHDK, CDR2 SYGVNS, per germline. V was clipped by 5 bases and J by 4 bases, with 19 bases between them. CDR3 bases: TGTGCCAGCAGTCCAACAGGAATGGGGTTTGCAGATACGCAGTATTTT. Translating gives CASSPTGMGFADTQYF.

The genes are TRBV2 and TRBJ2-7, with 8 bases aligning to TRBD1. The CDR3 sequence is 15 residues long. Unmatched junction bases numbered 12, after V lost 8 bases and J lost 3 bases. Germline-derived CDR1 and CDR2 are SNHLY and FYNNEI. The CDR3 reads CASDVTTGGDYEQYF. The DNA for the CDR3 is TGTGCCAGCGATGTAACTACAGGGGGAGACTACGAGCAGTACTTC.

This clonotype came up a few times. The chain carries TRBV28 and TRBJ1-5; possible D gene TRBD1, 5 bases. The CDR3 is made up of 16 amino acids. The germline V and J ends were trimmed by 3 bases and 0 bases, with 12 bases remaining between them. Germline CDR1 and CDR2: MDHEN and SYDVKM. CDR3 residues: CASSFRGKYSNQPQHF. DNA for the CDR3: TGTGCCAGCAGTTTCCGGGGCAAGTATAGCAATCAGCCCCAGCATTTT. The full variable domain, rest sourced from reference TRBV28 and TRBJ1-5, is DVKVTQSSRYLVKRTGEKVFLECVQDMDHENMFWYRQDPGLGLRLIYFSYDVKMKEKGDIPEGYSVSREKKERFSLILESASTNQTSMYLCASSFRGKYSNQPQHFGDGTRLSIL.